The 23 T cell receptor beta chains below all came from one sample that was sequenced in a study of T cell responses to AZD1222 COVID-19 vaccine. Repertoires were generated with immunoSEQ multiplex PCR, while TCRdb's copy carries only in-frame clones and drops some. The sample contains 170,000 or so clones, roughly 87% of which appear only once. The material was peripheral blood, obtained on day 0 of AZD1222 vaccination. The source of these receptors is an adult in good health.

The CDR3 region is CAWSVRRVRTEQYF. In nucleotides, the CDR3 is TGTGCCTGGAGTGTACGGAGGGTTCGGACTGAGCAGTACTTC. The genes are TRBV30 and TRBJ2-7, with a tentative D call TRBD2 (6 bases). Per germline, CDR1 GTSNPN and CDR2 SVGIG (reference sequence). This CDR3 has 14 residues. V lost 0 bases, J lost 7 bases, and 16 bases lay in between.

The V call is TRBV6-2 or TRBV6-3, the J call TRBJ1-3; 9 positions agree with TRBD1. This CDR3 is 16 amino acids long. Trimming removed 4 bases from V and 2 bases from J; junction bases left unmatched: 6. Looked up from germline, CDR1 is MNHEY and CDR2 is SVGEGT. The CDR3 reads CASSSGTGRTGNTIYF. CDR3 bases: TGTGCCAGCAGTTCGGGGACAGGGCGAACTGGAAACACCATATATTTT.

This clone was counted many times. The rearrangement uses TRBV29-1 and TRBJ2-7; possibly TRBD2 for D (6 bases). Germline loops: CDR1 SQVTM, CDR2 ANQGSEA. Trimming shortened V by 6 bases and J by 8 bases, and 17 bases separated the two germline ends. The CDR3 is 12 amino acids. CDR3: CSVQGLDVQQYF. CDR3 DNA sequence: TGCAGCGTGCAGGGACTGGATGTGCAGCAGTACTTC.

This clone was counted between two and nine times. This chain uses TRBV7-8 with TRBJ1-5, with a weak D call TRBD1 (6 bases). The V gene's germline CDR1 is SGHVS and CDR2 FQNEAQ. CDR3 size: 14 residues. V lost 0 bases to trimming and J lost 7 bases, with 10 bases between them. The CDR3 here is CASSLAQGFQPQHF. CDR3 nucleotides: TGTGCCAGCAGCTTAGCGCAGGGGTTCCAGCCCCAGCATTTT.

This rearrangement joins TRBV6-5 to TRBJ1-1, with D perhaps TRBD1 (5 bases). Per the germline V gene, CDR1 is MNHEY and CDR2 is SVGAGI. V shed 2 bases and J shed 9 bases, with 10 bases lying between them. The CDR3 contains 12 residues. The CDR3 DNA is TGTGCCAGCAGTTACGACAGAGGAAAAGCTTTCTTT. Translated: CASSYDRGKAFF.

The chain combines TRBV15 with TRBJ1-5; 9 nucleotides align to TRBD1. The CDR3 is 13 amino acids. Per germline, CDR1 LNHNV and CDR2 YYDKDF (reference sequence). Unmatched junction bases numbered 3, after V lost 5 bases and J lost 7 bases. The CDR3 loop is CATSGQGNQPQHF. The CDR3 nucleotides are TGTGCCACCAGCGGACAGGGGAACCAGCCCCAGCATTTT. The full variable domain, its missing parts supplied by reference TRBV15 and TRBJ1-5, is DAMVIQNPRYQVTQFGKPVTLSCSQTLNHNVMYWYQQKSSQAPKLLFHYYDKDFNNEADTPDNFQSRRPNTSFCFLDIRSPGLGDTAMYLCATSGQGNQPQHFGDGTRLSIL.

This chain uses TRBV18 with TRBJ2-3; D is unresolved. Germline V gene lookup returns CDR1 KGHSH and CDR2 LQKENI. This CDR3 has 17 amino acids. The V end lost 3 bases, the J end lost 0 bases, and 16 bases lay between the germline ends. This CDR3 is CASSPRRQPLSTDTQYF. The CDR3 coding sequence is TGTGCCAGCTCACCTAGGCGCCAGCCTCTAAGCACAGATACGCAGTATTTT. Full variable domain (rest looked up from reference TRBV18 and TRBJ2-3): NAGVMQNPRHLVRRRGQEARLRCSPMKGHSHVYWYRQLPEEGLKFMVYLQKENIIDESGMPKERFSAEFPKEGPSILRIQQVVRGDSAAYFCASSPRRQPLSTDTQYFGPGTRLTVL.

V gene TRBV4-2 combines with J gene TRBJ1-1, with D hard to call. Germline V gene sequence: CDR1 LGHNA, CDR2 YNFKEQ. This CDR3 is built from 15 residues. V was pared by 0 bases and J by 2 bases, with 10 bases between. The CDR3 loop is CASSQDLHGNTEAFF. The CDR3 nucleotides are TGTGCCAGCAGCCAAGATCTACACGGAAACACTGAAGCTTTCTTT.

This clone was detected once. The V and J genes are TRBV5-5 and TRBJ1-3; no reliable D call. Germline V gene lookup returns CDR1 SGHKS and CDR2 YYEKEE (reference sequence). V lost 6 bases and J lost 0, with 10 bases in between. There are 14 residues in the CDR3. CDR3 region: CASKPVISGNTIYF. The CDR3, as DNA: TGTGCCAGCAAGCCGGTAATCTCTGGAAACACCATATATTTT.

The CDR3 reads CSASPDRPYNEQFF. The CDR3 DNA sequence: TGCAGTGCTAGTCCCGACCGACCCTACAATGAGCAGTTCTTC. The chain recombines TRBV20-1 with TRBJ2-1; D is undetermined. This CDR3 has 14 residues. Germline CDR1 reads DFQATT; CDR2 reads SNEGSKA (reference sequence). V was clipped by 3 bases and J by 2 bases, with 11 bases between them.

The rearrangement uses TRBV29-1 and TRBJ1-2; 10 nucleotides line up with TRBD1. Germline V gene data show CDR1 as SQVTM and CDR2 as ANQGSEA. The V gene end was trimmed by 4 bases and the J gene end by 2 bases; junction bases not matched to a gene: 1. The CDR3 runs to 13 residues. CDR3 residues: CSVADRGNYGYTF. DNA of the CDR3: TGCAGCGTTGCGGACAGGGGGAACTATGGCTACACCTTC. Using reference TRBV29-1 and TRBJ1-2 for the parts outside the CDR3, the full variable domain is SAVISQKPSRDICQRGTSLTIQCQVDSQVTMMFWYRQQPGQSLTLIATANQGSEATYESGFVIDKFPISRPNLTFSTLTVSNMSPEDSSIYLCSVADRGNYGYTFGSGTRLTVV.

For the CDR3, the DNA is TGTGCCAGCAGCTTCGGGAATACCTACGAGCAGTACTTC. This sequence encodes CASSFGNTYEQYF. The chain couples TRBV11-2 to TRBJ2-7; possible D gene TRBD2, 5 bases. The germline V and J ends were trimmed by 3 bases and 2 bases, with 8 bases remaining between them. CDR1 is SGHAT and CDR2 is FQNNGV in the germline V gene. This CDR3 is built from 13 residues.

The chain carries TRBV19 and TRBJ1-2; TRBD1 is a possible D gene (5 bases). With 3 bases removed from V and 5 bases from J, the gap between germline ends came to 13 bases. The CDR3 totals 14 residues. The germline V gene has CDR1 LNHDA and CDR2 SQIVND (reference sequence). The CDR3 here is CASSIGTGRYGYTF. The CDR3 DNA sequence: TGTGCCAGTAGTATCGGCACAGGCCGTTATGGCTACACCTTC.

The V gene is TRBV3-1 (or the pseudogene TRBV3-2), the J gene TRBJ2-7; D unclear. The germline V and J ends were trimmed by 0 bases and 1 base, with 10 bases remaining between them. CDR1 LGHDT and CDR2 YNNKEL come from the germline V gene (reference sequence). The CDR3 is 15 amino acids. CDR3 in amino acids: CASSQDGRRSYEQYF. The DNA for the CDR3 is TGTGCCAGCAGCCAAGACGGGCGCAGGTCCTACGAGCAGTACTTC.

CDR3 nucleotide sequence: TGTGCCAGCAGTTTTTGGCGGGCCAACTCCTACGAGCAGTACTTC. Protein product: CASSFWRANSYEQYF. V is TRBV28 and J is TRBJ2-7; D is perhaps TRBD2 (5 bases). V was trimmed by 3 bases and J by 0 bases, leaving 12 bases between them. CDR1 MDHEN and CDR2 SYDVKM come from the germline V gene. The CDR3 consists of 15 residues.

The chain uses TRBV4-2 and TRBJ1-1; no reliable D call. The CDR3 contains 16 residues. Germline CDR1 and CDR2: LGHNA and YNFKEQ. Between the trimmed V and J ends, which lost 1 base and 1 base, there was a span of 13 bases. CDR3 amino acids: CASSQGENRGNTEAFF. CDR3 bases: TGTGCCAGCAGCCAAGGAGAAAACCGGGGGAACACTGAAGCTTTCTTT.

This clone is a singleton in its sample. V usage is TRBV7-9 and J usage is TRBJ2-7, with 7 bases identical to TRBD1. The CDR3 totals 16 residues. CDR1 and CDR2 (germline): SEHNR, FQNEAQ (reference sequence). After removal of 3 bases from V and 0 bases from J, the junction contained 8 bases not matched to a gene. CDR3: CASSFPETGFSYEQYF. CDR3 sequence (DNA): TGTGCCAGCAGCTTCCCAGAGACAGGGTTCTCCTACGAGCAGTACTTC.

V is TRBV5-8 and J is TRBJ1-2; D is uncertain. The CDR3 covers 13 residues. The V end was cut by 2 bases, the J end by 3 bases, with 8 bases between. Per germline, CDR1 SGHTS and CDR2 YDEGEE. CDR3 sequence (DNA): TGTGCCAGCAGCTTTTCCCAGTACTATGGCTACACCTTC. Its protein product is CASSFSQYYGYTF. Full variable domain (remainder filled in from reference TRBV5-8 and TRBJ1-2): EAGVTQSPTHLIKTRGQQATLRCSPISGHTSVYWYQQALGLGLQFLLWYDEGEERNRGNFPPRFSGRQFPNYSSELNVNALELEDSALYLCASSFSQYYGYTFGSGTRLTVV.

CDR3 amino acids: CASSSRTQETQYF. CDR3 coding DNA: TGTGCCAGCAGCTCGAGGACCCAAGAGACCCAGTACTTC. The chain carries TRBV7-3 and TRBJ2-5, with no clear D. Germline V gene lookup returns CDR1 SGHTA and CDR2 FQGTGA. Between the trimmed V and J ends, which lost 4 bases and 1 base, there was a span of 7 bases. CDR3 length equals 13 residues.

The rearrangement links TRBV7-2 to TRBJ2-1; TRBD2 agrees at 15 bases. The V segment lost 6 bases and the J segment 12 bases; nucleotides outside the gene matches: 12. There are 16 residues in the CDR3. CDR1 SGHTA and CDR2 FQGNSA come from the germline V gene. Here the CDR3 reads CASSGRGLAGGQGQFF. The CDR3 coding sequence is TGTGCCAGCAGTGGCCGCGGACTAGCGGGAGGGCAGGGGCAGTTCTTC.

The chain combines TRBV10-3 with TRBJ2-3; D is uncertain. The CDR3 runs 15 residues. V lost 3 bases and J lost 1, with 11 bases in between. The germline gives CDR1 ENHRY, CDR2 SYGVKD. This chain's CDR3 is CAISEISARTDTQYF. As DNA, the CDR3 is TGTGCCATCAGTGAAATCTCTGCACGCACAGATACGCAGTATTTT.

The chain recombines TRBV7-2 with TRBJ1-2; unclear D gene. With 1 base removed from V and 8 bases from J, the gap between germline ends came to 11 bases. Germline CDR1 is SGHTA and CDR2 is FQGNSA. CDR3 size: 13 residues. The CDR3 nucleotides are TGTGCCAGCAGCTTAGTAGTATTTATGGGCTACACCTTC. Translation gives CASSLVVFMGYTF.

V gene TRBV2 combines with J gene TRBJ2-7; 9 nucleotides agree with TRBD1. CDR3 length: 14 amino acids. The V gene end was trimmed by 8 bases and the J gene end by 5 bases; junction bases not matched to a gene: 10. The germline gives CDR1 SNHLY, CDR2 FYNNEI. CDR3: CASGLGGQGHEQYF. CDR3 nucleotide sequence: TGTGCCAGCGGGCTAGGGGGACAGGGCCACGAGCAGTACTTC. The variable domain in full, completed from reference TRBV2 and TRBJ2-7, reads EPEVTQTPSHQVTQMGQEVILRCVPISNHLYFYWYRQILGQKVEFLVSFYNNEISEKSEIFDDQFSVERPDGSNFTLKIRSTKLEDSAMYFCASGLGGQGHEQYFGPGTRLTVT.